These 21 T cell receptor beta chains were sequenced from one sample in a study of shared clonotypes between healthy human individuals. Generated by immunoSEQ multiplex PCR, the TCRdb table keeps only in-frame clones and is missing some. Found here are approximately 500,000 clones, almost 80% of them singletons; the top ten hold around 13%. Material for sequencing was PBMCs. These receptors all stem from a middle-aged woman in good health. Some clones in this sample may be carry-over from other donors' samples.

This clone was recorded many times. The V call is TRBV2, the J call TRBJ2-5; 12 bases map to TRBD2. The J call may not be correct, given that the DNA end is closer to TRBJ2-7. The germline V gene encodes CDR1 SNHLY and CDR2 FYNNEI. This CDR3 has 12 amino acids. CDR3 amino acids: CASGGLAGEQYF. The CDR3 region has the DNA TGTGCCAGCGGGGGACTAGCGGGCGAGCAGTACTTC.

This rearrangement joins TRBV28 to TRBJ1-2; no definite D call. Germline CDR1 is MDHEN and CDR2 is SYDVKM. Trimming took off 4 bases at V and 7 bases at J, with 16 bases between the two ends. The CDR3 totals 14 residues. This CDR3 is CASSSPTRGGGYTF. The CDR3 DNA follows: TGTGCCAGCAGTTCCCCGACTCGGGGTGGTGGCTACACCTTC.

The V and J genes are TRBV7-2 and TRBJ2-1; 9 bases are a match to TRBD2. The germline V gene encodes CDR1 SGHTA and CDR2 FQGNSA. The CDR3 covers 15 residues. V lost 5 bases, J lost 4 bases, and 6 bases stayed unmatched. The CDR3 nucleotides are TGTGCCAGCAGCCAACTAGCGGGTCTTTACAATGAGCAGTTCTTC. As protein: CASSQLAGLYNEQFF. The full variable domain, with the rest looked up from reference TRBV7-2 and TRBJ2-1, is GAGVSQSPSNKVTEKGKDVELRCDPISGHTALYWYRQSLGQGLEFLIYFQGNSAPDKSGLPSDRFSAERTGGSVSTLTIQRTQQEDSAVYLCASSQLAGLYNEQFFGPGTRLTVL.

The genes are TRBV18 and TRBJ2-5; D tentatively reads TRBD1 or TRBD2 (7 bases each). There are 14 residues in the CDR3. V was clipped by 5 bases and J by 6 bases, with 16 bases between them. Per the germline V gene, CDR1 is KGHSH and CDR2 is LQKENI. CDR3 sequence reads: CASSTGAGDQTQYF. CDR3 nucleotides: TGTGCCAGCTCAACAGGGGCGGGAGACCAGACCCAGTACTTC. Looking up the rest from reference TRBV18 and TRBJ2-5 gives the full variable domain: NAGVMQNPRHLVRRRGQEARLRCSPMKGHSHVYWYRQLPEEGLKFMVYLQKENIIDESGMPKERFSAEFPKEGPSILRIQQVVRGDSAAYFCASSTGAGDQTQYFGPGTRLLVL.

The chain has TRBV7-9 and TRBJ2-2; tentative D call: TRBD2 (6 bases). V shed 7 bases and J shed 2 bases, with 8 bases lying between them. CDR1 SEHNR and CDR2 FQNEAQ come from the germline V gene (reference sequence). The CDR3 length is 13 residues. CDR3 sequence reads: CASKGLNTGELFF. CDR3 bases: TGTGCCAGCAAGGGACTCAACACCGGGGAGCTGTTTTTT. The whole variable domain, remainder taken from reference TRBV7-9 and TRBJ2-2, is DTGVSQNPRHKITKRGQNVTFRCDPISEHNRLYWYRQTLGQGPEFLTYFQNEAQLEKSRLLSDRFSAERPKGSFSTLEIQRTEQGDSAMYLCASKGLNTGELFFGEGSRLTVL.

The V call is TRBV11-2, the J call TRBJ2-2; D is perhaps TRBD2 (5 bases). V was shortened by 2 bases and J by 3 bases, with 10 bases between the two germline ends. In germline, CDR1 is SGHAT, CDR2 FQNNGV. The CDR3 runs 15 residues. CDR3 DNA: TGTGCCAGCAGCTTACGGGGTACGGACACCGGGGAGCTGTTTTTT. Amino acids: CASSLRGTDTGELFF.

This clone was counted a few times. The rearrangement joins TRBV7-8 to TRBJ2-7; a possible D gene is TRBD1 (6 bases). Germline values: CDR1 SGHVS, CDR2 FQNEAQ. The CDR3 consists of 14 residues. V lost 5 bases and J 0 bases, leaving 11 bases between the germline ends. DNA for the CDR3: TGTGCCAGCAGCCGAAGGACAGACTCCTACGAGCAGTACTTC. It specifies CASSRRTDSYEQYF. The full variable domain, in which reference TRBV7-8 and TRBJ2-7 provide the parts outside the CDR3, is GAGVSQSPRYKVAKRGQDVALRCDPISGHVSLFWYQQALGQGPEFLTYFQNEAQLDKSGLPSDRFFAERPEGSVSTLKIQRTQQEDSAVYLCASSRRTDSYEQYFGPGTRLTVT.

The gene calls are TRBV2 and TRBJ2-7; a weak D match, TRBD2 (5 bases). Germline CDR1 reads SNHLY; CDR2 reads FYNNEI. Trimming took off 4 bases at V and 2 bases at J, with 12 bases between the two ends. There are 14 residues in the CDR3. CDR3: CASSGRQYPYEQYF. The CDR3 region has the DNA TGTGCCAGCAGTGGGAGGCAATATCCCTACGAGCAGTACTTC.

The V and J genes are TRBV18 and TRBJ2-1; no definite D call. Germline-derived CDR1 and CDR2 are KGHSH and LQKENI. CDR3 size: 15 residues. Trimming left V 3 bases short and J 1 base short, with 10 bases between. The CDR3 bases are TGTGCCAGCTCACCGATCGCGAGTTCCTACAATGAGCAGTTCTTC. Amino acid sequence: CASSPIASSYNEQFF.

The chain joins TRBV5-1 to TRBJ2-5; D remains ambiguous. Germline V CDR1 and CDR2: SGHRS, YFSETQ. V lost 5 bases and J 1 base, leaving 6 bases between the germline ends. This CDR3 region has 12 residues. CDR3 sequence: CASRNVQETQYF. DNA for the CDR3: TGCGCCAGCAGAAACGTCCAAGAGACCCAGTACTTC.

This clone was counted only a few times. V and J are TRBV2 and TRBJ2-3; D tentatively reads TRBD1 or TRBD2 (5 bases each). Germline lookup yields CDR1 SNHLY and CDR2 FYNNEI. The CDR3 length is 12 residues. V was pared by 7 bases and J by 4 bases, with 9 bases between. CDR3 coding DNA: TGTGCCAGCAAAGAGGGGCCAGATACGCAGTATTTT. Translating it yields CASKEGPDTQYF.

This chain connects TRBV11-2 to TRBJ2-3; D gene unclear. CDR1 is SGHAT, CDR2 FQNNGV, per germline. The CDR3 covers 13 residues. Trimming took 2 bases from V and 0 from J, leaving 3 bases between them. The DNA for the CDR3 is TGTGCCAGCAGCTTAAGAAGCACAGATACGCAGTATTTT. The encoded protein is CASSLRSTDTQYF.

On this clone itself: With only one base between it and a far larger clone, this is likely a read error. The chain has TRBV2 and TRBJ2-2; TRBD1 aligns across 10 bases. Germline CDR1 and CDR2: SNHLY and FYNNEI. The CDR3 consists of 16 residues. CDR3: CASSGTGVGLTGELSF. CDR3 nucleotide sequence: TGTGCCAGCTCCGGGACAGGGGTCGGTCTCACCGGGGAGCTGTCTTTT.

Regarding this clone: The germline gene is not matched at one end of the junction; a read error may be the cause. The chain uses TRBV4-2 and TRBJ2-6, with 9 bases lining up with TRBD2. Germline V gene lookup returns CDR1 LGHNA and CDR2 YNFKEQ. This CDR3 comprises 17 residues. This CDR3 is CANSQGLAQSGANVLTF. CDR3 bases: TGTGCCAACAGCCAAGGACTAGCGCAGTCTGGGGCCAACGTCCTGACTTTC.

In this sample, this clone turned up a few times. This chain joins TRBV5-1 and TRBJ1-1, with TRBD1 matching 7 bases. Trimming took 2 bases from V and 3 from J; bases not matched to a gene: 1. The germline V gene has CDR1 SGHRS and CDR2 YFSETQ. This CDR3 has 13 amino acids. CDR3 coding DNA: TGCGCCAGCAGCTTTACAGGGGACACTGAAGCTTTCTTT. This encodes CASSFTGDTEAFF.

The rearrangement joins TRBV5-1 to TRBJ2-3; 10 nucleotides agree with TRBD2. Germline CDR1 is SGHRS and CDR2 is YFSETQ. The CDR3 is 16 residues long. Losses at the gene ends were 4 bases for V and 4 bases for J; bases not matched to a gene: 9. In nucleotides, the CDR3 is TGCGCCAGCAGCAAAGAAGCGGGAGGGCCCGCAGATACGCAGTATTTT. The encoded protein is CASSKEAGGPADTQYF.

V usage is TRBV30 and J usage is TRBJ2-1; 7 positions agree with TRBD2. V was clipped by 3 bases and J by 0 bases; unmatched bases: 5. The CDR3 sequence is 15 residues long. Germline loops: CDR1 GTSNPN, CDR2 SVGIG (reference sequence). The CDR3 DNA follows: TGTGCCTGGAGAGTTTCGGGGGGCTCCTACAATGAGCAGTTCTTC. Translating it yields CAWRVSGGSYNEQFF.

To note about this clone: A read error may explain this, as a much larger clone is one base away. V gene TRBV7-9 combines with J gene TRBJ1-1, with D perhaps TRBD1 (6 bases). Germline V CDR1 and CDR2: SEHNR, FQNEAQ (reference sequence). The CDR3 is 13 amino acids. Between the trimmed V and J ends, which lost 4 bases and 1 base, there was a span of 7 bases. This CDR3 is CASSWGQNTEAFF. The CDR3 DNA reads as TGTGCCAGCAGCTGGGGACAGAACACTGAAGCTTTCTTT.

This clone was picked up one time. The DNA for the CDR3 is TGTGCCAGCAGCTTATTCGCGGGCGTTACCAGGGTGCCCTACGAGCAGTACTTC. It yields the protein CASSLFAGVTRVPYEQYF. The chain couples TRBV11-2 to TRBJ2-7; D possibly uses TRBD1 or TRBD2 (5 bases each). The V gene's germline CDR1 is SGHAT and CDR2 FQNNGV. V gave up 2 bases and J gave up 2 bases, with 22 bases separating them. The CDR3 has 18 residues.

The chain employs TRBV2 and TRBJ2-3, with D perhaps TRBD2 (6 bases). The length of the CDR3 is 14 residues. Germline V lookup: CDR1 SNHLY, CDR2 FYNNEI. Trimming took off 8 bases at V and 2 bases at J, with 14 bases between the two ends. The CDR3 coding sequence is TGTGCCAGCGGGGACTTACAGTACACAGATACGCAGTATTTT. This translates into CASGDLQYTDTQYF.

This chain's CDR3 is CASSLVGTGGGGQPQHF. CDR3 nucleotides: TGTGCCAGCAGCTTGGTGGGTACAGGGGGCGGGGGTCAGCCCCAGCATTTT. This sequence joins TRBV7-2 and TRBJ1-5; TRBD1 agrees at 9 bases. CDR1 is SGHTA, CDR2 FQGNSA, per germline. Losses at the gene ends were 3 bases for V and 6 bases for J; bases not matched to a gene: 12. The CDR3 has 17 residues. The complete variable domain, with remaining parts taken from reference TRBV7-2 and TRBJ1-5, reads GAGVSQSPSNKVTEKGKDVELRCDPISGHTALYWYRQSLGQGLEFLIYFQGNSAPDKSGLPSDRFSAERTGGSVSTLTIQRTQQEDSAVYLCASSLVGTGGGGQPQHFGDGTRLSIL.